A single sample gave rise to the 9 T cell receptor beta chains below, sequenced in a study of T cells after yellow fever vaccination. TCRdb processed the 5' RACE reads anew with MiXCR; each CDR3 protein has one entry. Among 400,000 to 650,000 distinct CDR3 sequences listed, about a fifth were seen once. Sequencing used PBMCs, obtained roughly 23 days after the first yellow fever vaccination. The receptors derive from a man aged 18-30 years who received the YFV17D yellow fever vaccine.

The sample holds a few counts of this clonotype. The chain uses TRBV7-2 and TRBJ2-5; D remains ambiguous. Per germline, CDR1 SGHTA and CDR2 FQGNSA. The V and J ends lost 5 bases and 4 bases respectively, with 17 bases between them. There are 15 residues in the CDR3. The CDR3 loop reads CASSPQMSDLETQYF. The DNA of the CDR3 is TGTGCCAGCAGCCCCCAGATGAGCGATCTAGAGACCCAGTACTTC.

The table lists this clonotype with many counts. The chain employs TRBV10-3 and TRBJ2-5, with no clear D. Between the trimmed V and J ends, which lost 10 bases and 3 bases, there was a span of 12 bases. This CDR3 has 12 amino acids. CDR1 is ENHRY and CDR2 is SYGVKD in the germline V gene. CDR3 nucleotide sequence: TGTGCCACCTCGGAAGGCGAAGAGACCCAGTACTTC. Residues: CATSEGEETQYF.

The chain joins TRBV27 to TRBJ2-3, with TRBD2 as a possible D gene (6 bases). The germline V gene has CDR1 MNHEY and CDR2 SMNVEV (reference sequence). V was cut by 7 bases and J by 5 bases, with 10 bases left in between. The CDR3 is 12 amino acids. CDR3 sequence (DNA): TGTGCCAGCAAAACGGAGGGAGATACGCAGTATTTT. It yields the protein CASKTEGDTQYF.

CDR3 protein: CASSVDGSNSPLHF. CDR3 in DNA: TGTGCCAGCAGCGTAGATGGTTCTAATTCACCCCTCCACTTT. This chain uses TRBV9 with TRBJ1-6; D not resolved. V lost 0 bases to trimming and J lost 6 bases, with 7 bases between them. This CDR3 has 14 residues. Germline values: CDR1 SGDLS, CDR2 YYNGEE.

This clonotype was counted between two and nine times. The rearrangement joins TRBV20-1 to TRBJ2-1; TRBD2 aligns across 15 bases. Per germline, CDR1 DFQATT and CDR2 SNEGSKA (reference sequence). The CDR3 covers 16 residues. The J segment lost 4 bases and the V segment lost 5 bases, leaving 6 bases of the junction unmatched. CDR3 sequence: CSACRTSGGVYNEQFF. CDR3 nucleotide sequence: TGCAGTGCTTGTAGGACTAGCGGGGGGGTTTACAATGAGCAGTTCTTC.

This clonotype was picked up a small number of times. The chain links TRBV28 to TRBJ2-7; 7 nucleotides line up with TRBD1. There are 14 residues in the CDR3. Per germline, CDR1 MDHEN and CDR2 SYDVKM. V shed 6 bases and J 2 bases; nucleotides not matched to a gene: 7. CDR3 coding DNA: TGTGCCAGCAGACCGGGACAGCTGACCTACGAGCAGTACGTC. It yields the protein CASRPGQLTYEQYV.

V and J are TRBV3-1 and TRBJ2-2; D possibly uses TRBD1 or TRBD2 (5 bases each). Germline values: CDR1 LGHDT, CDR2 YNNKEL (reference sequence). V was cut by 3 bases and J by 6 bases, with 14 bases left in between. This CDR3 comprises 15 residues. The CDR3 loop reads CASSHLLGAAGELFF. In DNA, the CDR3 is TGTGCCAGCAGCCATTTACTAGGGGCCGCCGGGGAGCTGTTTTTT.

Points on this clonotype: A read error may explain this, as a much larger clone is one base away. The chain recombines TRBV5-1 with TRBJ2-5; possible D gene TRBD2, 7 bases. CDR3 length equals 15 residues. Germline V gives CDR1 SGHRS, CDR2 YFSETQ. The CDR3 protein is CASGSLGGAGETQHF. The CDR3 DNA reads TGCGCCAGCGGATCCCTGGGGGGGGCCGGGGAGACCCAGCACTTC.

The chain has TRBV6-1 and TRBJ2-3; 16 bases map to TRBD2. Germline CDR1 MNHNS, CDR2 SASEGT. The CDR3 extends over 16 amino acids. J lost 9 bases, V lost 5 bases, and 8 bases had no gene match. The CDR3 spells CASSQGTSGGAPTQYF. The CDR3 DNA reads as TGTGCCAGCAGTCAGGGGACTAGCGGGGGGGCCCCGACGCAGTATTTT.